The 31 T cell receptor beta chains in this list originate from one sample, sequenced in a study of T cells of healthy individuals. MiXCR, applied by TCRdb to the 5' RACE reads, yields one record per CDR3 protein. The sample shows 55,000 to 65,000 distinct CDR3 sequences, roughly 16% of them seen only once. The receptors were gathered from a human donor in good health.

This clonotype was found a few times. V is TRBV2 and J is TRBJ2-2; 8 bases map to TRBD1. V was clipped by 9 bases and J by 0 bases; unmatched bases: 0. The CDR3 is made up of 13 amino acids. CDR1 SNHLY and CDR2 FYNNEI come from the germline V gene. CDR3 DNA: TGTGCCAGACAGGGGGCGAACACCGGGGAGCTGTTTTTT. Translation gives CARQGANTGELFF.

A few counts support this clonotype. This chain links TRBV6-1 with TRBJ2-1, with 13 bases fitting TRBD2. The CDR3 covers 18 residues. In germline, CDR1 is MNHNS, CDR2 SASEGT. V lost 6 bases and J lost 0; bases outside the gene matches: 8. The CDR3 DNA sequence: TGTGCCAGCAGGAAACTAGCGGGGGGGTTAAGCTCCTACAATGAGCAGTTCTTC. It is translated as CASRKLAGGLSSYNEQFF.

The chain is built from TRBV27 and TRBJ2-1; D is perhaps TRBD1 (6 bases). Germline-derived CDR1 and CDR2 are MNHEY and SMNVEV (reference sequence). The ends were cut back, 4 bases at V and 5 bases at J, with 21 bases in the middle. The CDR3 is 17 amino acids. CDR3: CASSSPGHYSTHNEQFF. DNA of the CDR3: TGTGCCAGCAGTTCCCCGGGACACTATTCCACGCACAATGAGCAGTTCTTC.

The chain links TRBV27 to TRBJ2-7; the D is unclear. Trimming left V 5 bases short and J 6 bases short, with 20 bases between. The CDR3 loop spans 15 amino acids. Germline CDR1 and CDR2: MNHEY and SMNVEV (reference sequence). The CDR3 sequence is CASSVISGSLLEQYF. In DNA form, the CDR3 reads TGTGCCAGCAGTGTAATTTCTGGATCCCTTCTCGAGCAGTACTTC.

This clonotype was detected ten times or more. A read error is possible here, since a much larger clone lies one base away. The V and J genes are TRBV20-1 and TRBJ1-2, with D unclear. This CDR3 region has 10 residues. Per the germline V gene, CDR1 is DFQATT and CDR2 is SNEGSKA (reference sequence). The CDR3: CSAGVDGYNF. The CDR3 nucleotides are TGCAGTGCTGGGGTCGATGGCTACAACTTC.

This clonotype has at least ten counts. The chain is built from TRBV28 and TRBJ1-2, with TRBD1 identical over 7 bases. The germline V gene has CDR1 MDHEN and CDR2 SYDVKM. The CDR3 has 16 amino acids. With V trimmed by 5 bases and J by 1 base, 10 bases remained unmatched. As DNA, the CDR3 is TGTGCCAGCAGTCCCGTGGGAGGGACAGTTAACTATGGCTACACCTTC. It encodes CASSPVGGTVNYGYTF.

Many counts were recorded for this clonotype. The chain combines TRBV29-1 with TRBJ1-5; 10 bases agree with TRBD1. V was pared by 6 bases and J by 4 bases, with 6 bases of the junction left unmatched. CDR3 length equals 14 residues. Germline values: CDR1 SQVTM, CDR2 ANQGSEA. The CDR3 coding sequence is TGCAGCGTGACAGGGGGCTCTGGTAATCAGCCCCAGCATTTT. This gives the protein CSVTGGSGNQPQHF.

This clonotype was detected a few times. V usage is TRBV5-6 and J usage is TRBJ2-7; D is perhaps TRBD1 (6 bases). CDR3 length equals 14 residues. CDR1 SGHDT and CDR2 YYEEEE come from the germline V gene. V shed 2 bases and J shed 2 bases, with 11 bases lying between them. CDR3 sequence: CASSLKGVPYEQYF. In DNA, the CDR3 is TGTGCCAGCAGCTTAAAGGGGGTTCCCTACGAGCAGTACTTC.

Many counts were recorded for this clonotype. The chain couples TRBV11-2 to TRBJ1-1; D perhaps matches TRBD1 (5 bases). V lost 6 bases and J lost 5, with 16 bases in between. This CDR3 region has 14 residues. Germline CDR1 and CDR2: SGHAT and FQNNGV. This chain's CDR3 is CASSPTGGKTEAFF. Here the CDR3 DNA reads TGTGCCAGCAGTCCCACCGGGGGAAAAACTGAAGCTTTCTTT.

This clonotype came up a few times. The chain joins TRBV12-3 or TRBV12-4 to TRBJ2-2; D is possibly TRBD1 (6 bases). V lost 5 bases and J lost 1, with 8 bases in between. This CDR3 is 14 amino acids long. CDR3 nucleotides: TGTGCCAGCAGTCCGGGACAGAACACCGGGGAGCTGTTTTTT. This translates into CASSPGQNTGELFF.

This clonotype showed up many times. The J gene is TRBJ1-1, the V gene TRBV3-1; D is unresolved. CDR3 length equals 15 residues. V was clipped by 0 bases and J by 0 bases, with 8 bases between them. Looked up from germline, CDR1 is LGHDT and CDR2 is YNNKEL (reference sequence). CDR3 nucleotides: TGTGCCAGCAGCCAAGATATCCGGATGAACACTGAAGCTTTCTTT. This translates into CASSQDIRMNTEAFF.

This clonotype was seen at least ten times. V and J are TRBV27 and TRBJ1-5, with TRBD1 matching over 7 bases. The CDR3 is 14 residues long. V gave up 6 bases and J gave up 4 bases; unmatched junction bases: 6. The germline CDR1 and CDR2 sequences are MNHEY and SMNVEV (reference sequence). CDR3 amino acids: CASSPRTGNQPQHF. DNA of the CDR3: TGTGCCAGCAGCCCAAGGACAGGAAATCAGCCCCAGCATTTT.

This clonotype was counted ten times or more. V is TRBV7-9 and J is TRBJ2-5; TRBD1 matches at 8 bases. CDR3 length: 15 residues. In germline, CDR1 is SEHNR, CDR2 FQNEAQ (reference sequence). The junction had 10 bases not matched to a gene; V was cut back by 6 bases and J by 4 bases. This CDR3 is CASRPGQGRGETQYF. CDR3 nucleotides: TGTGCCAGCAGACCCGGACAGGGAAGGGGAGAGACCCAGTACTTC.

The chain employs TRBV7-9 and TRBJ1-2, with no clear D. Germline V gene data show CDR1 as SEHNR and CDR2 as FQNEAQ (reference sequence). With 4 bases removed from V and 7 bases from J, the gap between germline ends came to 13 bases. The length of the CDR3 is 13 residues. CDR3 DNA sequence: TGTGCCAGCAGCTCTTCCCTAAGAGGTGGCTACACCTTC. Translated, it gives CASSSSLRGGYTF.

Comment on this clonotype: A much more abundant neighbour one base away suggests this may be a read error. The rearrangement links TRBV9 to TRBJ2-3, with a tentative D call TRBD2 (5 bases). The germline V gene encodes CDR1 SGDLS and CDR2 YYNGEE. V was cut by 4 bases and J by 2 bases, with 14 bases left in between. The CDR3 length is 15 residues. The CDR3 nucleotides read TGTGCCAGCAGCACATCGCCCGGGAACACAGATACGCAGTATTTT. Translated, it gives CASSTSPGNTDTQYF. Based on the CDR3 plus reference TRBV9 and TRBJ2-3, the full variable domain is DSGVTQTPKHLITATGQRVTLRCSPRSGDLSVYWYQQSLDQGLQFLIQYYNGEERAKGNILERFSAQQFPDLHSELNLSSLELGDSALYFCASSTSPGNTDTQYFGPGTRLTVL.

This clonotype came up many times. V usage is TRBV29-1 and J usage is TRBJ1-1; TRBD1 matches at 8 bases. Germline V gene sequence: CDR1 SQVTM, CDR2 ANQGSEA. V was pared by 8 bases and J by 1 base, with 9 bases of the junction left unmatched. This CDR3 has 14 residues. CDR3 in amino acids: CSTSGTGPNTEAFF. CDR3 bases: TGCAGCACTTCGGGGACAGGACCGAACACTGAAGCTTTCTTT.

This clonotype has only a few counts. The chain couples TRBV29-1 to TRBJ2-7; 7 bases map to TRBD1. V lost 5 bases, J lost 5 bases, and 9 bases stayed unmatched. The CDR3 sequence is 13 residues long. Germline V lookup: CDR1 SQVTM, CDR2 ANQGSEA. CDR3 coding DNA: TGCAGCGTTTCCCGACAGGGTGGCAACGAGCAGTACTTC. The encoded protein is CSVSRQGGNEQYF.

This clonotype was counted a few times. The J gene is TRBJ2-6, the V gene TRBV5-6, with D unclear. Germline V lookup: CDR1 SGHDT, CDR2 YYEEEE. CDR3 length equals 16 residues. The V end lost 4 bases, the J end lost 2 bases, and 13 bases lay between the germline ends. CDR3 in amino acids: CASSPVGSPGANVLTF. In DNA, the CDR3 is TGTGCCAGCAGCCCCGTGGGGTCCCCTGGGGCCAACGTCCTGACTTTC.

The J gene is TRBJ1-1, the V gene TRBV29-1; a weak D match, TRBD1 (6 bases). The CDR3 has 13 residues. CDR1 SQVTM and CDR2 ANQGSEA come from the germline V gene. Trimming took off 8 bases at V and 1 base at J, with 14 bases between the two ends. CDR3 loop: CSTWGGGNTEAFF. CDR3 coding DNA: TGCAGCACATGGGGAGGGGGGAACACTGAAGCTTTCTTT.

The gene calls are TRBV5-1 and TRBJ1-1; no definite D call. Deletions cut 0 bases from V and 5 bases from J, with 11 bases between. This CDR3 is 14 amino acids long. Germline CDR1 and CDR2: SGHRS and YFSETQ. CDR3 in amino acids: CASSLDSPFTEAFF. CDR3 DNA sequence: TGCGCCAGCAGCTTGGACAGCCCTTTTACTGAAGCTTTCTTT.

This clonotype came up many times. The rearrangement links TRBV12-3 or TRBV12-4 to TRBJ2-1; 10 bases fit TRBD2. J was trimmed by 5 bases and V by 8 bases; bases with no gene match: 6. CDR3 length equals 14 residues. The CDR3 region has the DNA TGTGCCAGCTCAGGACTAGCGGTTAACAATGAGCAGTTCTTC. It codes for CASSGLAVNNEQFF.

The sample holds many counts of this clonotype. The V call is TRBV6-4, the J call TRBJ2-3, with D uncertain. CDR1 and CDR2 (germline): MRHNA, SNTAGT. Trimming left V 3 bases short and J 5 bases short, with 12 bases between. The CDR3 loop spans 14 amino acids. CDR3 residues: CASSDSDTLDTQYF. The CDR3 bases are TGTGCCAGCAGTGATTCAGATACCTTAGATACGCAGTATTTT.

V and J are TRBV7-9 and TRBJ2-5, with 9 positions matching TRBD2. The germline V gene has CDR1 SEHNR and CDR2 FQNEAQ (reference sequence). This CDR3 comprises 16 residues. V gave up 6 bases and J gave up 0 bases; unmatched junction bases: 8. The CDR3 DNA sequence: TGTGCCAGCAGTTCCGCGCTAGCGGGGTACCAAGAGACCCAGTACTTC. Residues: CASSSALAGYQETQYF.

This clonotype was detected ten times or more. V usage is TRBV6-6 and J usage is TRBJ2-3, with unresolved D. Deletions cut 4 bases from V and 0 bases from J, with 11 bases between. The V gene's germline CDR1 is MNHNY and CDR2 SVGAGI (reference sequence). The CDR3 is made up of 15 amino acids. The chain's CDR3 is CASSSRRDSTDTQYF. The CDR3 DNA reads as TGTGCCAGCAGTTCTCGCCGAGACAGCACAGATACGCAGTATTTT.

By share of the sample, this clonotype is large. J is TRBJ1-1 and V is TRBV20-1; 7 nucleotides line up with TRBD1. The ends lost 0 bases at V and 3 bases at J; junction bases unmatched: 10. In germline, CDR1 is DFQATT, CDR2 SNEGSKA (reference sequence). The CDR3 runs to 16 residues. The CDR3 coding sequence is TGCAGTGCTAGAGATCAGCTAACTCAGGGGGACACTGAAGCTTTCTTT. Encoded protein: CSARDQLTQGDTEAFF.

V is TRBV19 and J is TRBJ1-6; a possible D gene is TRBD1 (6 bases). V lost 4 bases, J lost 8 bases, and 12 bases lay in between. The CDR3 spans 14 residues. CDR1 and CDR2 (germline): LNHDA, SQIVND (reference sequence). CDR3: CASSTRRTDSPLHF. In DNA, the CDR3 is TGTGCCAGTAGTACCCGGAGGACAGATTCACCCCTCCACTTT.

This clonotype has more than one count but fewer than ten. The V gene is TRBV2, the J gene TRBJ1-2, with a possible D match to TRBD1 (5 bases). Trimming removed 7 bases from V and 6 bases from J, with 9 bases in between. CDR3 length equals 11 residues. Germline CDR1 SNHLY, CDR2 FYNNEI. Here the CDR3 reads CASTRGDGYTF. The CDR3 bases are TGTGCCAGCACAAGGGGAGATGGCTACACCTTC.

This clonotype was counted a few times. CDR3 in amino acids: CASSYDSQEVVAFF. DNA of the CDR3: TGTGCCAGCAGTTACGACTCCCAGGAAGTGGTGGCTTTCTTT. The chain carries TRBV6-2 or TRBV6-3 and TRBJ1-1; D unclear. V was pared by 2 bases and J by 11 bases, with 18 bases between. Germline V gene sequence: CDR1 MNHEY, CDR2 SVGEGT. The CDR3 length is 14 residues.

This chain joins TRBV28 and TRBJ2-7; tentative D call: TRBD1 (5 bases). Germline values: CDR1 MDHEN, CDR2 SYDVKM. There are 14 residues in the CDR3. V was cut by 3 bases and J by 0 bases, with 9 bases left in between. CDR3 residues: CASSFLGASYEQYF. The CDR3, as DNA: TGTGCCAGCAGTTTTCTAGGGGCCTCCTACGAGCAGTACTTC.

This clonotype came up many times. The chain carries TRBV29-1 and TRBJ1-4; D remains ambiguous. This CDR3 comprises 11 residues. CDR1 is SQVTM, CDR2 ANQGSEA, per germline. V lost 5 bases and J 8 bases, leaving 9 bases between the germline ends. The DNA of the CDR3 is TGCAGCGTTATGCCCGAAGAAAAACTGTTTTTT. Its protein is CSVMPEEKLFF.

This clonotype was seen a handful of times. The chain links TRBV6-6 to TRBJ2-7; the match to TRBD2 covers 11 bases. Looked up from germline, CDR1 is MNHNY and CDR2 is SVGAGI (reference sequence). CDR3 length equals 15 residues. The ends lost 4 bases at V and 7 bases at J; junction bases unmatched: 9. The CDR3 loop is CASSSTLAGASEQYF. The DNA of the CDR3 is TGTGCCAGCAGTTCTACACTAGCGGGAGCGAGTGAGCAGTACTTC.